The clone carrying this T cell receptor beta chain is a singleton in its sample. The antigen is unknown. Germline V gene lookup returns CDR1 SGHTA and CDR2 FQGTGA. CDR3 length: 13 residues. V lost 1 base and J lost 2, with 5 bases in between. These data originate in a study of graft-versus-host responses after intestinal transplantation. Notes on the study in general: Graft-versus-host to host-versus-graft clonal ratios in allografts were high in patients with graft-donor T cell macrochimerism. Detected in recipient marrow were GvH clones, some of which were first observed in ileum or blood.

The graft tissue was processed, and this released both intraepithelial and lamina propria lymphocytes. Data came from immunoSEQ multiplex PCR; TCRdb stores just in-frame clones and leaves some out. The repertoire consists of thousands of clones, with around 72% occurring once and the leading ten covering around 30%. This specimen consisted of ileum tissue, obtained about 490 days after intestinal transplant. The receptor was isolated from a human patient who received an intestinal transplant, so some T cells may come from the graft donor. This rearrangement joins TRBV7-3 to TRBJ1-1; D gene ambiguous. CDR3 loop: CASSLSSNTEAFF. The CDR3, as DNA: TGTGCCAGCAGCTTAAGCAGTAACACTGAAGCTTTCTTT.